This T cell receptor (beta chain) was identified in a study of T cells in Graves' hyperthyroidism and ophthalmopathy. Study results and limitations: Appearing also in blood were most of the thyroid clonotypes expanded above 0.001. A median about 7 months before onset, the model predicted ophthalmopathy.

This clonotype was observed a handful of times. Its antigen is not identified. The TCR beta CDR3 regions underwent amplification using RNA transcripts as the source. First-round RT-PCR with HTBI primers amplified the TCR CDR3 region. Using its own MiXCR run on the multiplex PCR reads, TCRdb lists one record per CDR3 protein. In the table there are approximately 100,000 distinct CDR3 sequences, about 37% of which are singletons. Sequencing was performed on peripheral blood or thyroid tissue (not recorded which). The receptor comes from a woman aged 30 to 39 with Graves' hyperthyroidism.

The CDR3 here is CASSDIDTQYF. The CDR3 coding sequence is TGTGCCAGCAGTGATATAGATACGCAGTATTTT. This chain uses TRBV6-5 with TRBJ2-3; D unclear. The CDR3 runs to 11 residues. Trimming took 5 bases from V and 5 from J, leaving 5 bases between them. Looked up from germline, CDR1 is MNHEY and CDR2 is SVGAGI.